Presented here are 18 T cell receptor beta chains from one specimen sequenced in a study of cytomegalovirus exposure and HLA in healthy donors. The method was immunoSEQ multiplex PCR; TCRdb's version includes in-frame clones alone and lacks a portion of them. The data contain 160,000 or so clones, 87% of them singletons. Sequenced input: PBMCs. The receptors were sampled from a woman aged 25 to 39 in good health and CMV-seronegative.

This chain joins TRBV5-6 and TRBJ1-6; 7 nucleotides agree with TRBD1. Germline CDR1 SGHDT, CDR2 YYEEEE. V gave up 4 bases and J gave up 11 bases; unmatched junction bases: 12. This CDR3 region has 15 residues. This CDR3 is CASSLTPSRGTPLHF. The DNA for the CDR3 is TGTGCCAGCAGCCTAACCCCTTCCAGGGGGACACCCCTCCACTTT.

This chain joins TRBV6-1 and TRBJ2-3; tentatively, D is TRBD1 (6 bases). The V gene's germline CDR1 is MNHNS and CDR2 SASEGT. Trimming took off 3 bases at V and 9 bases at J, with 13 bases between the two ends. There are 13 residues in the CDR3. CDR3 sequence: CASSDRAGETQYF. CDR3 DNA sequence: TGTGCCAGCAGTGATCGGGCAGGGGAAACGCAGTATTTT.

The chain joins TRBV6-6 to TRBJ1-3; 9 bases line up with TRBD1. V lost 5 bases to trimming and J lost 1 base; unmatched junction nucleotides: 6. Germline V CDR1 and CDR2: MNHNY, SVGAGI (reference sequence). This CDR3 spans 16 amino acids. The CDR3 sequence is CASSHRDRVSGNTIYF. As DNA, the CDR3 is TGTGCCAGCAGTCACCGGGACAGGGTTTCTGGAAACACCATATATTTT.

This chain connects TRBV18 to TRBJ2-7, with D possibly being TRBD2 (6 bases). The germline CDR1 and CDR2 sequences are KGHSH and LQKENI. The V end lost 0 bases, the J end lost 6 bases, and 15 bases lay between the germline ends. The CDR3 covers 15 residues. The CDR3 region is CASSPPTREDGEQYF. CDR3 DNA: TGTGCCAGCTCACCACCAACAAGGGAGGACGGCGAGCAGTACTTC.

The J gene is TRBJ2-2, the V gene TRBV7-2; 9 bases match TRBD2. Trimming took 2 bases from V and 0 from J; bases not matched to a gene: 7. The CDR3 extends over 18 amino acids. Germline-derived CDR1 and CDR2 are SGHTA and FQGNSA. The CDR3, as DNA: TGTGCCAGCAGCTTATGGCGGGGGGGCTTAACGAACACCGGGGAGCTGTTTTTT. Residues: CASSLWRGGLTNTGELFF.

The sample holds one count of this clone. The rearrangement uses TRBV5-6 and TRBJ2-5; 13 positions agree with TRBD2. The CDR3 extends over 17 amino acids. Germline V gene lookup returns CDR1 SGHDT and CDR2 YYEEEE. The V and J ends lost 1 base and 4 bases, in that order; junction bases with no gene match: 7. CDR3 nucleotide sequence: TGTGCCAGCAGCTTGAGGACTAGCGGGGGAAATCGAGAGACCCAGTACTTC. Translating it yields CASSLRTSGGNRETQYF.

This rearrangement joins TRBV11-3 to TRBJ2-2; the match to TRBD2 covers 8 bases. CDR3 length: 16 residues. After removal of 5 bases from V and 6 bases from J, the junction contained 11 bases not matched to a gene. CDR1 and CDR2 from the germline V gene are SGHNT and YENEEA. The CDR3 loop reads CASSQRTSLGAGELFF. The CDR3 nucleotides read TGTGCCAGCAGCCAACGGACTAGCTTAGGGGCCGGGGAGCTGTTTTTT. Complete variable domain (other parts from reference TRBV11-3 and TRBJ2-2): EAGVVQSPRYKIIEKKQPVAFWCNPISGHNTLYWYLQNLGQGPELLIRYENEEAVDDSQLPKDRFSAERLKGVDSTLKIQPAELGDSAVYLCASSQRTSLGAGELFFGEGSRLTVL.

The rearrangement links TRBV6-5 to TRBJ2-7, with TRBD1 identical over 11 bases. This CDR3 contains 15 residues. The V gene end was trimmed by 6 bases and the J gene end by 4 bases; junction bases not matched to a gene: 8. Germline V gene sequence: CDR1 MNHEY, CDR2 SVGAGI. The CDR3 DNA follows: TGTGCCAGCAGGGACAGGGGGCGGGATCGTTACGAGCAGTACTTC. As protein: CASRDRGRDRYEQYF.

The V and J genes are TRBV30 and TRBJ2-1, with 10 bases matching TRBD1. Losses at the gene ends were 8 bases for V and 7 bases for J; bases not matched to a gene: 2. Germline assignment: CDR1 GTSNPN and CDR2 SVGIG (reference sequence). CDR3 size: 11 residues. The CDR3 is CAGDRGNEQFF. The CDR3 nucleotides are TGTGCCGGGGACAGGGGAAATGAGCAGTTCTTC.

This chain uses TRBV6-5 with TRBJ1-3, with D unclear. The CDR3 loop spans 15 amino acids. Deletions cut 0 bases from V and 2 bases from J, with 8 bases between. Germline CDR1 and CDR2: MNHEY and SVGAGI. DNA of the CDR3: TGTGCCAGCAGTTACTCCGCACAGACTGGAAACACCATATATTTT. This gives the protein CASSYSAQTGNTIYF.

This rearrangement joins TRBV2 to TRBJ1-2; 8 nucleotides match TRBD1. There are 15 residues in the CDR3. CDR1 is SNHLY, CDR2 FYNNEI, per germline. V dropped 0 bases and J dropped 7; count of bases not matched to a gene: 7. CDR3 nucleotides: TGTGCCAGCAGTGAAGCAGGGACAGGTCTTTTTGGCTACACCTTC. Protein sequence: CASSEAGTGLFGYTF.

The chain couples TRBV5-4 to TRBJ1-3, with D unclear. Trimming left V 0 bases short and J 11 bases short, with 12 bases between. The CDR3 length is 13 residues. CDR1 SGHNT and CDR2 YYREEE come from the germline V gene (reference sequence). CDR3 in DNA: TGTGCCAGCAGCTTGGACAGCTCCGGCGCCATATATTTT. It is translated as CASSLDSSGAIYF.

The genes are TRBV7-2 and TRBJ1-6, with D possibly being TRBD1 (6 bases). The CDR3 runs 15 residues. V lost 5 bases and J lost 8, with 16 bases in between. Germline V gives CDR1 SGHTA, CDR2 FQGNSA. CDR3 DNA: TGTGCCAGCAGCCCGCTCAGGGGAAAAGATTCACCCCTCCACTTT. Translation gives CASSPLRGKDSPLHF.

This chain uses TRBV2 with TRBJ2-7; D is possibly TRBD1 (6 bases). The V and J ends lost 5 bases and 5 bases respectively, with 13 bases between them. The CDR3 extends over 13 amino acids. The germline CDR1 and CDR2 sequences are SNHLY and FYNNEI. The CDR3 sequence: CASSRNRVDEQYF. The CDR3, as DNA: TGTGCCAGCAGTAGGAACAGGGTGGACGAGCAGTACTTC.

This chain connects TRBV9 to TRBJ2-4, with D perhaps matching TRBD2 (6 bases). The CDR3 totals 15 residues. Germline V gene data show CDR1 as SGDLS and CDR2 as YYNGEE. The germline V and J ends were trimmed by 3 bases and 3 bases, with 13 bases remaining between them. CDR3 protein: CASSGDSLDKNIQYF. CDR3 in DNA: TGTGCCAGCAGCGGGGACTCCTTAGACAAAAACATTCAGTACTTC.

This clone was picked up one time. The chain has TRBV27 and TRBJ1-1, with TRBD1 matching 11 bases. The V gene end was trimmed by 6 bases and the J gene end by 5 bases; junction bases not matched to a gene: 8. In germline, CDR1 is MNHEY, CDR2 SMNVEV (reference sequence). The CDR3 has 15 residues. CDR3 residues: CASRPRGTGGTEAFF. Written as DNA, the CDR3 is TGTGCCAGCAGGCCCCGGGGGACAGGGGGTACTGAAGCTTTCTTT.

The CDR3 bases are TGTGCCAGCAGCTTGGTCGGGACAGGGGAAAAACTGTTTTTT. It yields the protein CASSLVGTGEKLFF. The chain has TRBV5-4 and TRBJ1-4; TRBD1 aligns across 9 bases. The CDR3 runs 14 residues. With 0 bases clipped from V and 8 bases from J, the junction kept 2 bases outside the gene matches. Germline loops: CDR1 SGHNT, CDR2 YYREEE (reference sequence). Supplemented by reference TRBV5-4 and TRBJ1-4, the full variable domain reads ETGVTQSPTHLIKTRGQQVTLRCSSQSGHNTVSWYQQALGQGPQFIFQYYREEENGRGNFPPRFSGLQFPNYSSELNVNALELDDSALYLCASSLVGTGEKLFFGSGTQLSVL.

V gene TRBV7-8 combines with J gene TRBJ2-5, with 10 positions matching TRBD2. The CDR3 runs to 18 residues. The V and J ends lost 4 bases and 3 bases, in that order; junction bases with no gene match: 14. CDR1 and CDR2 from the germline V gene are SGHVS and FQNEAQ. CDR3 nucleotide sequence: TGTGCCAGCAGCTCCTTAGGTAGCGGGGGGCTAGAAAAAGAGACCCAGTACTTC. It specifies CASSSLGSGGLEKETQYF.